Each of the 8 T cell receptor beta chains below was sequenced from the same sample in a study of T cells in women clearing cervical HPV infection. Libraries were prepared by immunoSEQ multiplex PCR; TCRdb keeps only in-frame clonotypes and omits some of them. Here the sample table reports 34,000 or so clones. Sequenced input: blood buffy coat. The receptors derive from a woman between 18 and 75 years old with a cervical HPV16 infection that either progressed to CIN3+ or cleared (not recorded which).

Its frequency marks this clone as medium-sized. The read ends 3 residues before the CDR3 terminus; that terminus is restored from the germline J gene. The chain combines TRBV20-1 with TRBJ2-5; TRBD2 matches at 8 bases. The CDR3 spans 15 residues. Germline loops: CDR1 DFQATT, CDR2 SNEGSKA (reference sequence). The ends lost 5 bases at V and 1 base at J; junction bases unmatched: 9. The DNA read from the CDR3 is TGCAGTGCTTTTCGGGGGGGAGGGTTCCAAGAGACC. Its translation: CSAFRGGGFQET. In full, the CDR3 is CSAFRGGGFQETQYF.

Details on this clone: The read ends 3 residues before the CDR3 terminus; that terminus is restored from the germline J gene. The chain uses TRBV29-1 and TRBJ2-7; 8 nucleotides align to TRBD2. CDR3 length equals 13 residues. The V segment lost 5 bases and the J segment 3 bases; nucleotides outside the gene matches: 6. Germline V gene data show CDR1 as SQVTM and CDR2 as ANQGSEA. The CDR3 is CSVWTSTSYEQYF. The DNA read from the CDR3 is TGCAGCGTTTGGACTAGCACCAGCTACGAG.

A word on this clone: The read terminates 3 residues ahead of where the CDR3 ends, so the germline J gene completes it. The chain joins TRBV3-1 (or the pseudogene TRBV3-2) to TRBJ2-3; D unclear. V shed 1 base and J shed 5 bases, with 4 bases lying between them. Per the germline V gene, CDR1 is LGHDT and CDR2 is YNNKEL (reference sequence). The CDR3 has 12 residues. The CDR3 bases that were read are TGTGCCAGCAGCCAAGGTCGAGATACG. Amino acids: CASSQGRDT. The CDR3 in its entirety is CASSQGRDTQYF.

A word on this clone: The CDR3 goes on 3 residues after the read ends, and that part is filled in from the germline J gene. The J gene is TRBJ2-2, the V gene TRBV5-1, with TRBD2 matching 7 bases. CDR1 SGHRS and CDR2 YFSETQ come from the germline V gene. This CDR3 spans 15 amino acids. The CDR3 protein is CASSPVGDYNSPLFF. CDR3 DNA, as far as it was read: TGCGCCAGCAGCCCGGTCGGGGACTATAATTCACCG.

A note on this clone: The germline gene is not matched at one end of the junction; a read error may be the cause. The read is 3 residues too short to cover the CDR3 end, so that end is filled in from the germline J gene. Other DNA sequences within the sample encode an identical CDR3. This chain joins TRBV7-2 and TRBJ2-5; D is perhaps TRBD2 (6 bases). The CDR3 is 15 amino acids. In germline, CDR1 is SGHTA, CDR2 FQGNSA. The sequenced part of the CDR3 DNA is TGTGCCAGCAGTTTAGTTGGGACTCCCCAAGAGACC. Amino acids: CASSLVGTPQET. The full CDR3 reads CASSLVGTPQETQYF. Using reference TRBV7-2 and TRBJ2-5 for the parts outside the CDR3, the full variable domain is GAGVSQSPSNKVTEKGKDVELRCDPISGHTALYWYRQSLGQGLEFLIYFQGNSAPDKSGLPSDRFSAERTGGSVSTLTIQRTQQEDSAVYLCASSLVGTPQETQYFGPGTRLLVL.

For this clone: The CDR3 goes on 3 residues after the read ends, and that part is filled in from the germline J gene. V and J are TRBV5-1 and TRBJ1-1, with 9 bases aligning to TRBD1. V gave up 1 base and J gave up 0 bases; unmatched junction bases: 4. Germline CDR1 is SGHRS and CDR2 is YFSETQ. The CDR3 has 16 residues. The CDR3 DNA, read in part, is TGCGCCAGCAGCTTGACAGGGGGCGGTATGAACACTGAA. Its translation is CASSLTGGGMNTE. The full CDR3 is CASSLTGGGMNTEAFF. The whole variable domain, remainder taken from reference TRBV5-1 and TRBJ1-1, is KAGVTQTPRYLIKTRGQQVTLSCSPISGHRSVSWYQQTPGQGLQFLFEYFSETQRNKGNFPGRFSGRQFSNSRSEMNVSTLELGDSALYLCASSLTGGGMNTEAFFGQGTRLTVV.

Remarks on this clone: The read is 3 residues too short to cover the CDR3 end, so that end is filled in from the germline J gene. The rearrangement joins TRBV30 to TRBJ1-2, with TRBD1 identical over 8 bases. The germline V gene encodes CDR1 GTSNPN and CDR2 SVGIG (reference sequence). This CDR3 spans 14 amino acids. The trim removed 2 bases at V and 5 bases at J, leaving 7 bases unmatched. The part of the CDR3 DNA that was read is TGTGCCTGGAGTCCCAACAGGGGGAGGTATGGC. It translates to CAWSPNRGRYG. The entire CDR3 sequence reads CAWSPNRGRYGYTF.

With regard to this clone: Read sequence stops 3 residues before the CDR3 end, and the germline J gene provides the missing end. V usage is TRBV19 and J usage is TRBJ2-2, with 7 bases identical to TRBD1. This CDR3 spans 14 amino acids. The germline V gene encodes CDR1 LNHDA and CDR2 SQIVND (reference sequence). The CDR3 bases that were read are TGTGCCAGTAGGTACAGGGGTTCTAATGAAAAG. As protein: CASRYRGSNEK. The whole CDR3 protein is CASRYRGSNEKLFF. Drawing the rest from reference TRBV19 and TRBJ2-2, the complete variable domain is DGGITQSPKYLFRKEGQNVTLSCEQNLNHDAMYWYRQDPGQGLRLIYYSQIVNDFQKGDIAEGYSVSREKKESFPLTVTSAQKNPTAFYLCASRYRGSNEKLFFGEGSRLTVL.